The TCR beta chain described here comes from a study of T cell repertoires in cytomegalovirus infection. Study overall: CMV infection together with matching HLA type was indicated by public TCR beta signatures.

Germline CDR1 and CDR2: SEHNR and FQNEAQ (reference sequence). CDR3 length: 15 amino acids. V lost 2 bases to trimming and J lost 4 bases, with 14 bases between them. TCRdb re-analysed the reads in MiXCR, keeping a single row per CDR3 protein. The sample contains about 600,000 distinct CDR3 sequences, 20% to 25% of which appear only once. The receptor's source is a human donor in good health (CMV status not recorded). Some clones in this sample may be carry-over from other donors' samples. Source material: CD8+ T cells from PBMCs. The rearrangement joins TRBV7-9 to TRBJ1-2; D uncertain. The CDR3 region has the DNA TGTGCCAGCAGCTTAAGGTCCGGGGTTGGCTATGGCTACACCTTC. This gives the protein CASSLRSGVGYGYTF.